These 16 T cell receptor beta chains came from one sample sequenced in a study of graft-versus-host responses after intestinal transplantation. No antigen has been identified for these receptors. Sequenced by immunoSEQ multiplex PCR; TCRdb stores in-frame clones only, minus some. This table has just over 70,000 clones, approximately 80% appearing once. Sample: unstimulated CD4+ T cells sorted from spleen or lymph node cells, taken before transplant. The receptors shown here come from a human donor who was the organ donor for an intestinal transplant.

This clone was counted once. The V call is TRBV20-1, the J call TRBJ1-2; 8 nucleotides agree with TRBD1. V was clipped by 6 bases and J by 12 bases; unmatched bases: 6. The germline V gene has CDR1 DFQATT and CDR2 SNEGSKA (reference sequence). The CDR3 sequence is 10 residues long. The CDR3: CSADRETNTF. CDR3 nucleotides: TGCAGTGCGGACAGGGAAACCAACACCTTC.

J is TRBJ1-2 and V is TRBV7-9; D uncertain. Germline V gene lookup returns CDR1 SEHNR and CDR2 FQNEAQ (reference sequence). The CDR3 loop spans 13 amino acids. V dropped 0 bases and J dropped 4 bases, with 6 bases sitting between them. The CDR3 nucleotides read TGTGCCAGCAGCTTAGCTAACAGCTATGGCTACACCTTC. Translation gives CASSLANSYGYTF.

The chain combines TRBV27 with TRBJ1-3, with 8 positions matching TRBD1. With 8 bases clipped from V and 4 bases from J, the junction kept 1 base outside the gene matches. CDR1 is MNHEY, CDR2 SMNVEV, per germline (reference sequence). This CDR3 contains 12 residues. CDR3 coding DNA: TGTGCCAGCGGGACAGGCGGAAACACCATATATTTT. Its translation is CASGTGGNTIYF.

The chain couples TRBV9 to TRBJ2-3, with 14 bases aligning to TRBD2. The CDR3 totals 18 residues. The V gene's germline CDR1 is SGDLS and CDR2 YYNGEE. Unmatched junction bases numbered 8, after V lost 5 bases and J lost 0 bases. CDR3: CASSAGTSGGFSTDTQYF. CDR3 nucleotide sequence: TGTGCCAGCAGTGCCGGGACTAGCGGGGGCTTCAGCACAGATACGCAGTATTTT.

The chain recombines TRBV2 with TRBJ1-1, with 9 bases matching TRBD1. Trimming at V came to 6 bases and at J to 2 bases, leaving 4 bases not matched to a gene. Germline V gene lookup returns CDR1 SNHLY and CDR2 FYNNEI. The length of the CDR3 is 14 residues. CDR3 bases: TGTGCCAGCAGGACAGGGGGATCAAACACTGAAGCTTTCTTT. This sequence encodes CASRTGGSNTEAFF.

The chain is built from TRBV5-1 and TRBJ2-1, with 7 bases matching TRBD1. Germline values: CDR1 SGHRS, CDR2 YFSETQ. CDR3 length equals 15 residues. Unmatched junction bases numbered 6, after V lost 4 bases and J lost 2 bases. CDR3 in DNA: TGCGCCAGCAGCACCCGAGGGGGCCCCTACAATGAGCAGTTCTTC. Translating gives CASSTRGGPYNEQFF. Supplemented by reference TRBV5-1 and TRBJ2-1, the full variable domain reads KAGVTQTPRYLIKTRGQQVTLSCSPISGHRSVSWYQQTPGQGLQFLFEYFSETQRNKGNFPGRFSGRQFSNSRSEMNVSTLELGDSALYLCASSTRGGPYNEQFFGPGTRLTVL.

The chain carries TRBV27 and TRBJ2-3; 8 nucleotides align to TRBD2. Germline values: CDR1 MNHEY, CDR2 SMNVEV (reference sequence). The CDR3 contains 15 residues. J lost 8 bases, V lost 4 bases, and 11 bases had no gene match. This CDR3 reads CASSSWGGGIGTQYF. The CDR3 nucleotides read TGTGCCAGCAGTTCCTGGGGCGGGGGGATTGGTACGCAGTATTTT.

J is TRBJ1-2 and V is TRBV28; D may be TRBD1 (6 bases). Germline CDR1 reads MDHEN; CDR2 reads SYDVKM. The CDR3 contains 12 residues. V lost 7 bases and J 8 bases, leaving 14 bases between the germline ends. As DNA, the CDR3 is TGTGCCAGCAATCTACAGGGTTGGGGCTACACCTTC. This gives the protein CASNLQGWGYTF.

The sample holds a few counts of this clone. This chain uses TRBV4-1 with TRBJ1-2; 10 nucleotides agree with TRBD1. The V gene end was trimmed by 5 bases and the J gene end by 4 bases; junction bases not matched to a gene: 7. Germline V gene lookup returns CDR1 MGHRA and CDR2 YSYEKL. The CDR3 runs 15 residues. CDR3 region: CASSTGTGEVYGYTF. The DNA for the CDR3 is TGCGCCAGCAGCACCGGGACAGGGGAAGTCTATGGCTACACCTTC.

This clone was observed a few times. V gene TRBV7-9 combines with J gene TRBJ1-4, with TRBD1 matching 7 bases. With 3 bases clipped from V and 7 bases from J, the junction kept 8 bases outside the gene matches. Germline CDR1 SEHNR, CDR2 FQNEAQ (reference sequence). This CDR3 has 15 amino acids. DNA of the CDR3: TGTGCCAGCAGCTTCAGAGGCGGGGACAGTGAAAAACTGTTTTTT. Its translation: CASSFRGGDSEKLFF.

V gene TRBV30 combines with J gene TRBJ1-5, with D perhaps matching TRBD1 (5 bases). Germline V gene sequence: CDR1 GTSNPN, CDR2 SVGIG (reference sequence). The CDR3 runs to 15 residues. The V end lost 0 bases, the J end lost 4 bases, and 13 bases lay between the germline ends. The CDR3 coding sequence is TGTGCCTGGAGTGTAGGGGCGGTTGGTAATCAGCCCCAGCATTTT. Amino acids: CAWSVGAVGNQPQHF.

This clone has just a few counts. Other DNA sequences in this sample translate to the same CDR3. J is TRBJ1-5 and V is TRBV7-8, with TRBD1 as a possible D gene (5 bases). CDR1 and CDR2 (germline): SGHVS, FQNEAQ. This CDR3 has 14 residues. Trimming shortened V by 1 base and J by 2 bases, and 6 bases separated the two germline ends. CDR3 coding DNA: TGTGCCAGCAGCTTAGTACAGGGCAATCAGCCCCAGCATTTT. Its translation: CASSLVQGNQPQHF.

Points on this clone: Other nucleotide sequences in the sample specify the same CDR3. The chain is built from TRBV18 and TRBJ2-2; 9 nucleotides agree with TRBD1. The CDR3 spans 16 residues. The V and J ends lost 4 bases and 6 bases, in that order; junction bases with no gene match: 9. The germline CDR1 and CDR2 sequences are KGHSH and LQKENI. The CDR3 here is CASSQPGQGAAGELFF. The CDR3, as DNA: TGTGCCAGCTCACAACCGGGACAGGGAGCGGCCGGGGAGCTGTTTTTT. The full variable domain, in which reference TRBV18 and TRBJ2-2 provide the parts outside the CDR3, is NAGVMQNPRHLVRRRGQEARLRCSPMKGHSHVYWYRQLPEEGLKFMVYLQKENIIDESGMPKERFSAEFPKEGPSILRIQQVVRGDSAAYFCASSQPGQGAAGELFFGEGSRLTVL.

The chain couples TRBV29-1 to TRBJ1-1; the D is unclear. The CDR3 spans 11 residues. Germline V gene sequence: CDR1 SQVTM, CDR2 ANQGSEA. Trimming removed 8 bases at V and 1 base at J, with 8 bases between. The CDR3, as DNA: TGCAGCTCTATCTGGAACACTGAAGCTTTCTTT. Its translation: CSSIWNTEAFF.

This chain uses TRBV15 with TRBJ1-1, with D possibly TRBD1 on 5 matching bases. Germline CDR1 reads LNHNV; CDR2 reads YYDKDF (reference sequence). Trimming took off 0 bases at V and 2 bases at J, with 10 bases between the two ends. The CDR3 runs 15 residues. This CDR3 reads CATSRDRAGNTEAFF. As DNA, the CDR3 is TGTGCCACCAGCAGAGACAGGGCAGGAAACACTGAAGCTTTCTTT.

This clone was seen only once. The V gene is TRBV4-1, the J gene TRBJ2-2; D might be TRBD1 (6 bases). Trimming removed 0 bases from V and 3 bases from J, with 11 bases in between. The CDR3 has 16 residues. The germline gives CDR1 MGHRA, CDR2 YSYEKL. The CDR3 protein is CASSQDKKGDTGELFF. The CDR3 DNA reads as TGCGCCAGCAGCCAAGATAAGAAGGGGGACACCGGGGAGCTGTTTTTT.